This T cell receptor beta chain stems from a study of T cell responses to AZD1222 COVID-19 vaccine. Regarding the study as a whole: Samples come after the peak T cell response, not at day 14. Reportedly, nearly half of unique spike TCRs recognized epitopes outside B.1.351/B.1.1.7 mutations.

This table comes from immunoSEQ multiplex PCR, and its TCRdb copy is limited to in-frame clones, with some not included. The table includes about 120,000 clones, 80% to 95% detected once. There are 18 residues in the CDR3. The germline V gene has CDR1 MNHEY and CDR2 SVGEGT. The junction had 13 bases not matched to a gene; V was cut back by 0 bases and J by 7 bases. Turning to this clone: Its antigen remains unknown.

The V gene is TRBV6-2 or TRBV6-3, the J gene TRBJ2-1, with TRBD1 matching 9 bases. The TCR originated in an adult in good health. The sequences come from peripheral blood, collected on day 0 of MenACWY control vaccination. CDR3 DNA: TGTGCCAGCAGTTACTCGATACAAACAGGGGGCTTAGGTAATGAGCAGTTCTTC. Its protein product is CASSYSIQTGGLGNEQFF.